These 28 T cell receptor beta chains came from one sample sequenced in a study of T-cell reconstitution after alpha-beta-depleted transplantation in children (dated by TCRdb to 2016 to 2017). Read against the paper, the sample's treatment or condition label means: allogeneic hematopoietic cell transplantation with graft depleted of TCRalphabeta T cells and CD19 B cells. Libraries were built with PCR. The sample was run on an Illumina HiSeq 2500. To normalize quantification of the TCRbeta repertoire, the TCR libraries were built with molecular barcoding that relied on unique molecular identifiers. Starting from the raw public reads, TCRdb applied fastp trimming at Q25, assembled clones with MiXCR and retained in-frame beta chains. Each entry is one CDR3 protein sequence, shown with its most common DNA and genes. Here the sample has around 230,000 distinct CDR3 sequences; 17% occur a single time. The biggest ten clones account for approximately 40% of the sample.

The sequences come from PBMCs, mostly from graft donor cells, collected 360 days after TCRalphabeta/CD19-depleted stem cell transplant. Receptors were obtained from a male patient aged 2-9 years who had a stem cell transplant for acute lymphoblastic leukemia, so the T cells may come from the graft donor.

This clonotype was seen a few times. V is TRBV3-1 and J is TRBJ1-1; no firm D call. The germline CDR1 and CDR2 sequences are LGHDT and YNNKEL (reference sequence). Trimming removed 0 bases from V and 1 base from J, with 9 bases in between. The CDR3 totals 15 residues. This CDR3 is CASSQDWGSNTEAFF. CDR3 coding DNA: TGTGCCAGCAGCCAAGATTGGGGTTCGAACACTGAAGCTTTCTTT.

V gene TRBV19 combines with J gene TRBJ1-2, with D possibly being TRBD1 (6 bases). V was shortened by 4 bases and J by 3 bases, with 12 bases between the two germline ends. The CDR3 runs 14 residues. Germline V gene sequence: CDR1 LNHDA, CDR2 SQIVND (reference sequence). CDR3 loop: CASSTGRGDYGYTF. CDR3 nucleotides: TGTGCCAGTAGTACCGGCAGGGGTGACTATGGCTACACCTTC.

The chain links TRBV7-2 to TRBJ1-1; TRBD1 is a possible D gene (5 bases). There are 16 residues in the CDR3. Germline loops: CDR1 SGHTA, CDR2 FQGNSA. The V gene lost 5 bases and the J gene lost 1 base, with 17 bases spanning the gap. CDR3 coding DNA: TGTGCCAGCAGCCAGGTGACGGGGGGAGGGAACACTGAAGCTTTCTTT. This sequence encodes CASSQVTGGGNTEAFF.

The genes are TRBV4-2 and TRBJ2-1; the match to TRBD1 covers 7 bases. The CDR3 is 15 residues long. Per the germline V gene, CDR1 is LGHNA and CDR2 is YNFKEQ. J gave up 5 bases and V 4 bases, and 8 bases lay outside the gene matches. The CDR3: CASSRIGTADNEQFF. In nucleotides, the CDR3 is TGTGCCAGCAGCCGGATCGGGACAGCAGACAATGAGCAGTTCTTC.

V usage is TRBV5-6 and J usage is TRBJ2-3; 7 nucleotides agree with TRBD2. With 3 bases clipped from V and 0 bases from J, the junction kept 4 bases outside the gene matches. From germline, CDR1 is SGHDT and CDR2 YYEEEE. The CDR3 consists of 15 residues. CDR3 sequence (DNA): TGTGCCAGCAGCTCGCGGGGGACCAGCACAGATACGCAGTATTTT. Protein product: CASSSRGTSTDTQYF. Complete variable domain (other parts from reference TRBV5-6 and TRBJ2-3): DAGVTQSPTHLIKTRGQQVTLRCSPKSGHDTVSWYQQALGQGPQFIFQYYEEEERQRGNFPDRFSGHQFPNYSSELNVNALLLGDSALYLCASSSRGTSTDTQYFGPGTRLTVL.

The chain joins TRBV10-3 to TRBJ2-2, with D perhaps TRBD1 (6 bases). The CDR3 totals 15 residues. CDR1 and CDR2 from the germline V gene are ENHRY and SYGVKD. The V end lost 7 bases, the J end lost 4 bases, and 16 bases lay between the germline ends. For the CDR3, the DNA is TGTGCCATCACTAACCACAGGGAAGTCACCGGGGAGCTGTTTTTT. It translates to CAITNHREVTGELFF.

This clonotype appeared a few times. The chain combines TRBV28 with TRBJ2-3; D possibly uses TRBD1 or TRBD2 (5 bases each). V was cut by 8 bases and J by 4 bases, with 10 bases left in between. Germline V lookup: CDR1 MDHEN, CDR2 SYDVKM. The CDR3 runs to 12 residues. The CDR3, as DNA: TGTGCCAGCTGCCAGGGAGCAGATACGCAGTATTTT. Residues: CASCQGADTQYF.

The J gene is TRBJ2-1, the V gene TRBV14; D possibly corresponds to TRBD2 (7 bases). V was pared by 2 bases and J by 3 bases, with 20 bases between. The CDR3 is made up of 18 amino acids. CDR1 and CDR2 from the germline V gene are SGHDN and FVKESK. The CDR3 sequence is CASSQHSGGRRLYNEQFF. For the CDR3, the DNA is TGTGCCAGCAGCCAACATTCGGGGGGCCGGCGGCTCTACAATGAGCAGTTCTTC. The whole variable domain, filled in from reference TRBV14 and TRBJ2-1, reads EAGVTQFPSHSVIEKGQTVTLRCDPISGHDNLYWYRRVMGKEIKFLLHFVKESKQDESGMPNNRFLAERTGGTYSTLKVQPAELEDSGVYFCASSQHSGGRRLYNEQFFGPGTRLTVL.

CDR3 region: CSARASSSYEQYF. The CDR3 coding sequence is TGCAGTGCTAGAGCAAGTAGCAGCTACGAGCAGTACTTC. V and J are TRBV20-1 and TRBJ2-7, with D unclear. V lost 1 base, J lost 3 bases, and 10 bases lay in between. The CDR3 is 13 amino acids. Germline CDR1 reads DFQATT; CDR2 reads SNEGSKA (reference sequence).

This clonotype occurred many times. In DNA form, the CDR3 reads TGCGCCAGCAGCTTCGACAGGGGCACAGATACGCAGTATTTT. Translation: CASSFDRGTDTQYF. The chain employs TRBV5-1 and TRBJ2-3; 7 nucleotides line up with TRBD1. V lost 2 bases, J lost 1 base, and 1 base stayed unmatched. CDR3 length: 14 amino acids. Per the germline V gene, CDR1 is SGHRS and CDR2 is YFSETQ.

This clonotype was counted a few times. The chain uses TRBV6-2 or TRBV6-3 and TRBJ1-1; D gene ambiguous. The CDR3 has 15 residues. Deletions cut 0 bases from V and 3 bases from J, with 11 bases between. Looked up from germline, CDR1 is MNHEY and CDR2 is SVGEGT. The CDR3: CASSYSIGGHTEAFF. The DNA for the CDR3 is TGTGCCAGCAGTTACTCGATCGGAGGACACACTGAAGCTTTCTTT.

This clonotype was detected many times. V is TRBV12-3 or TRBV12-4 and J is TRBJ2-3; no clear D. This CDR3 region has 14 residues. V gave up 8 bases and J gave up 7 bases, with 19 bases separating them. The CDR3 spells CASRPGDEVNTQYF. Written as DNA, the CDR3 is TGTGCCAGCCGACCTGGGGATGAGGTTAATACGCAGTATTTT.

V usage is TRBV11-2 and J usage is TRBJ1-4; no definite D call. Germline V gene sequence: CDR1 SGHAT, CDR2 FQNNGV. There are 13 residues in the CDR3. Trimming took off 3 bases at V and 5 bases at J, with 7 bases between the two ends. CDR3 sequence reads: CASSLRVNEKLFF. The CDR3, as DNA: TGTGCCAGCAGCTTGAGAGTGAATGAAAAACTGTTTTTT. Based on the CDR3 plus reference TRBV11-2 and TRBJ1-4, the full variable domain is EAGVAQSPRYKIIEKRQSVAFWCNPISGHATLYWYQQILGQGPKLLIQFQNNGVVDDSQLPKDRFSAERLKGVDSTLKIQPAKLEDSAVYLCASSLRVNEKLFFGSGTQLSVL.

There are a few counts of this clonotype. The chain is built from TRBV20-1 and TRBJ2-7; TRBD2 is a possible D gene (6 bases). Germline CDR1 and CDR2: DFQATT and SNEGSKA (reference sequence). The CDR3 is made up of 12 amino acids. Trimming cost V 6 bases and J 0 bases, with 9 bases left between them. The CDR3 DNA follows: TGCAGTGCGGGGGGAAGCTCCTACGAGCAGTACTTC. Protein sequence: CSAGGSSYEQYF.

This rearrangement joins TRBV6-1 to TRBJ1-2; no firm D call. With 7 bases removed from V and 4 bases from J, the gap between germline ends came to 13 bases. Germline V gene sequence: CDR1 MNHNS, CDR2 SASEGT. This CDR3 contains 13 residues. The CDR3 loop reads CASTFDGPYGYTF. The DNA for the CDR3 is TGTGCCAGCACCTTCGACGGACCCTATGGCTACACCTTC.

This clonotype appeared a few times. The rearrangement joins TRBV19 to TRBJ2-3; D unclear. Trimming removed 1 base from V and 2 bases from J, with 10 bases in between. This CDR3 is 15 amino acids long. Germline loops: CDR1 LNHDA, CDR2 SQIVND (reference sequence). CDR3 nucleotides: TGTGCCAGTAGTATAGCAATCACTAACACAGATACGCAGTATTTT. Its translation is CASSIAITNTDTQYF.

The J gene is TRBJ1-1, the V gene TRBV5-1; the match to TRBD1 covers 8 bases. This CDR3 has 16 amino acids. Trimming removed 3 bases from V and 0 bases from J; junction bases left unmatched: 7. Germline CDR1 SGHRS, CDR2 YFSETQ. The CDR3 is CASSSPGQAMNTEAFF. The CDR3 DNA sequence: TGCGCCAGCAGCTCACCGGGACAGGCTATGAACACTGAAGCTTTCTTT.

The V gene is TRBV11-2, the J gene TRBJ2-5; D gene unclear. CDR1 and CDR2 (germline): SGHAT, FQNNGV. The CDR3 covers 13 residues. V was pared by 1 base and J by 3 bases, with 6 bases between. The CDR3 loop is CASSLVAEETQYF. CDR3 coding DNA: TGTGCCAGCAGCTTAGTCGCAGAAGAGACCCAGTACTTC.

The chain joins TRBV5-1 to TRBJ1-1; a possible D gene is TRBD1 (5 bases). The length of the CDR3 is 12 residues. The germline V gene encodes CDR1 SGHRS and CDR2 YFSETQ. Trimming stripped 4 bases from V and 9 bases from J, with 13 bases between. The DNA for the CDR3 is TGCGCCAGCAGCCTACCGGGGCGAAAAGCTTTCTTT. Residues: CASSLPGRKAFF.

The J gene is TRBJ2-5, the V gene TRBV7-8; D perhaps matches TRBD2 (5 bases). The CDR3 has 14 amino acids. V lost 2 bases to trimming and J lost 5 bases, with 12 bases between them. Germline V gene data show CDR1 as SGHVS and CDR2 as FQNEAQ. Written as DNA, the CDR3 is TGTGCCAGCAGCTTATTGGGCAGGAGGGAGACCCAGTACTTC. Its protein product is CASSLLGRRETQYF.

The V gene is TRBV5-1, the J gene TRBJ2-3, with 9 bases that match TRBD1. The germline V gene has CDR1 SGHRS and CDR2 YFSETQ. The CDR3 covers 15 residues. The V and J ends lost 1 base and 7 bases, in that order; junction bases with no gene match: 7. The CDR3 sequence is CASSLQTGGVNTQYF. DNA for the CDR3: TGCGCCAGCAGCTTGCAAACAGGGGGCGTAAATACGCAGTATTTT.

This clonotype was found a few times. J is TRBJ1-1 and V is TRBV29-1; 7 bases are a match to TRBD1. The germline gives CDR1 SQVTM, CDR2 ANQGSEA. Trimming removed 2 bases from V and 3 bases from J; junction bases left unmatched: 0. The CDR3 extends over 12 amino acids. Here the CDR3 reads CSVEQGDTEAFF. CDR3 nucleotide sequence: TGCAGCGTTGAACAGGGGGACACTGAAGCTTTCTTT.

The CDR3 region has the DNA TGTGCCTCGTCTAGCGGGGGGGACTACGAGCAGTACTTC. Translated: CASSSGGDYEQYF. The V gene is TRBV30, the J gene TRBJ2-7; 12 bases fit TRBD2. The V and J ends lost 7 bases and 3 bases, in that order; junction bases with no gene match: 4. This CDR3 has 13 residues. The V gene's germline CDR1 is GTSNPN and CDR2 SVGIG (reference sequence).

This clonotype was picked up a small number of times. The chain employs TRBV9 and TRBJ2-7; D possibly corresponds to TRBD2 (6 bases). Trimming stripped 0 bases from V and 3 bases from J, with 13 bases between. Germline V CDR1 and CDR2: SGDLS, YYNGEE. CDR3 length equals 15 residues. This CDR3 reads CASSVGRDSLYEQYF. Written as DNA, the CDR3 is TGTGCCAGCAGCGTAGGGAGGGATTCTCTCTACGAGCAGTACTTC.

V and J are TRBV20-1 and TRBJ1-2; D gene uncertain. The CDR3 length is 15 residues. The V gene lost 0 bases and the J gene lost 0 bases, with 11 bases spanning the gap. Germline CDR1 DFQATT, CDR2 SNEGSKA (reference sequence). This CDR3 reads CSARDSPNSNYGYTF. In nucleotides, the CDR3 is TGCAGTGCTAGAGATTCCCCGAATTCTAACTATGGCTACACCTTC.

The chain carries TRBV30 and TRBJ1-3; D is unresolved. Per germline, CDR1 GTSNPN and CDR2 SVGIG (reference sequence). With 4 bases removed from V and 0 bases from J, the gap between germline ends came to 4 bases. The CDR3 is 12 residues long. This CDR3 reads CAWTDSGNTIYF. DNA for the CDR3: TGTGCCTGGACAGACTCTGGAAACACCATATATTTT.

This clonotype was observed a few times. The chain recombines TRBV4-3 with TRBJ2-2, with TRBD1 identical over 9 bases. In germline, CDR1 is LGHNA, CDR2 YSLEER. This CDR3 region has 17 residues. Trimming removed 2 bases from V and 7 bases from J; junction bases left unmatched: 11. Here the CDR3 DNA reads TGCGCCAGCAGCCAAAGACCGGGACAGGGAATGAACGGGGAGCTGTTTTTT. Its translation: CASSQRPGQGMNGELFF.

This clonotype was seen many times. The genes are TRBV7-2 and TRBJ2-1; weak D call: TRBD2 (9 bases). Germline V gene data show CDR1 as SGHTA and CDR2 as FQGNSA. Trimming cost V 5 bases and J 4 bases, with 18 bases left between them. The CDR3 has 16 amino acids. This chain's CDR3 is CASSPSGTGLYNEQFF. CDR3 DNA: TGTGCCAGCAGCCCTAGCGGGACAGGACTTTACAATGAGCAGTTCTTC.